This T cell receptor beta chain was captured by sequencing in a study of vaccination and CD4 T cells after COVID-19. This clonotype was counted between two and nine times. Its specificity is unknown. Researchers used the Oncomine TCR Beta short-read assay to sequence DNA from cultured CD4+ T cells. The genomic DNA was obtained from cultured CD4+ T cells by extraction with the QIAamp micro DNA kit. MiXCR, applied by TCRdb to the PCR reads, yields one record per CDR3 protein. The sample includes around 12,000 distinct CDR3 sequences, about two fifths seen only once; the top ten take about 13%. Treatment in this sample: approximately nine-day PBMC culture with coronavirus spike peptide pools or control peptides (ViraFEST assay). The sequenced sample consisted of CD4+ T cells from blood, cultured in vitro. The clonotype originates from a human donor who had recovered from COVID-19.

The chain's CDR3 is CASSIGQGKETQYF. The CDR3 DNA reads as TGTGCCAGTAGTATAGGACAGGGGAAGGAGACCCAGTACTTC. The gene calls are TRBV19 and TRBJ2-5; 8 nucleotides agree with TRBD1. V shed 1 base and J 5 bases; nucleotides not matched to a gene: 3. Germline loops: CDR1 LNHDA, CDR2 SQIVND (reference sequence). There are 14 residues in the CDR3.